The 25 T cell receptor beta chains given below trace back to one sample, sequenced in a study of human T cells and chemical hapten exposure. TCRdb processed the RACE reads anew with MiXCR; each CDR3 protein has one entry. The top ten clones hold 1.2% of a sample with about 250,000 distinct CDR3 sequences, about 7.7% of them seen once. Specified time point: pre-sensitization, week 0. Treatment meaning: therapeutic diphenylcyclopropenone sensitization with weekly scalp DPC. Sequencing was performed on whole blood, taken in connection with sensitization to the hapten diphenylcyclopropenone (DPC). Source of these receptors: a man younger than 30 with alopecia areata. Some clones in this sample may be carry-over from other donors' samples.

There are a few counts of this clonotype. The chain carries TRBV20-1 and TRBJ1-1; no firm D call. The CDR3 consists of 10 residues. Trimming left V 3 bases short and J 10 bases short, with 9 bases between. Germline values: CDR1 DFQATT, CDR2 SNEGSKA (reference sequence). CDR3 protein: CSARTRAAFF. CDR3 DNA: TGCAGTGCTAGGACCCGCGCAGCTTTCTTT.

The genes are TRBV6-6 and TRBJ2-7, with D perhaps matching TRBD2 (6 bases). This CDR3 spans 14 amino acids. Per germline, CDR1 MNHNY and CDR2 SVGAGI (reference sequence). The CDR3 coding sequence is TGTGTCAGCAGTTACGGGGACGGGAGCTACGAGCAGTACGTC. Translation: CVSSYGDGSYEQYV.

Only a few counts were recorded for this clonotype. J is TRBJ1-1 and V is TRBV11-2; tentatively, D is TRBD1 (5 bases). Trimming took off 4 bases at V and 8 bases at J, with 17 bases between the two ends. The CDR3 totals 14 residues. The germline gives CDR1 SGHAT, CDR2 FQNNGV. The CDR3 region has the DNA TGTGCCAGCAGCTACCGGGACCAAGACCCCGAAGCTTTCTTT. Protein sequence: CASSYRDQDPEAFF.

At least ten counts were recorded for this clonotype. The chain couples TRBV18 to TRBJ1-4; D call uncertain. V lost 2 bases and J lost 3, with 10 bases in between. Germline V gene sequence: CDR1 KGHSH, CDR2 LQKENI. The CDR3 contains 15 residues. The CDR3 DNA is TGTGCCAGCTCACCAGGAGGGTTACCTAATGAAAAACTGTTTTTT. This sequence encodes CASSPGGLPNEKLFF.

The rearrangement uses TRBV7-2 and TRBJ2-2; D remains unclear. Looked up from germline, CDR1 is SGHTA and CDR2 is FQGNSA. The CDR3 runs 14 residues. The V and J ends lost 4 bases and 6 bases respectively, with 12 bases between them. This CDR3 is CASSSSINAGELFF. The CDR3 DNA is TGTGCCAGCAGCTCGTCAATTAACGCCGGGGAGCTGTTTTTT.

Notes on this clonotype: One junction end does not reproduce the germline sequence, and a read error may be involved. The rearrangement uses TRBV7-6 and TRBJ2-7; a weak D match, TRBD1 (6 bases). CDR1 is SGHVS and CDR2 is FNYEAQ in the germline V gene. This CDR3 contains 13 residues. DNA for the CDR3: TGTGCCAGCAGCTTAGGAACAGGGTTCGAGCAATACTTC. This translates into CASSLGTGFEQYF.

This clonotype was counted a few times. CDR3 in DNA: TGTGCCAGCAGTGGCTCCTTGGACACTGAAGCTTTCTTT. This codes for CASSGSLDTEAFF. V is TRBV6-5 and J is TRBJ1-1; D remains ambiguous. The CDR3 runs 13 residues. With 5 bases removed from V and 3 bases from J, the gap between germline ends came to 10 bases. CDR1 is MNHEY, CDR2 SVGAGI, per germline.

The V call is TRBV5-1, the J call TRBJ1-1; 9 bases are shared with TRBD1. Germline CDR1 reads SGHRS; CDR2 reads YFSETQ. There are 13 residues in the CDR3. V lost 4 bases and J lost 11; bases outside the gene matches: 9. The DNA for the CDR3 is TGCGCCAGCAGCCTCCGGACAGGGGAGGAGGCTTTCTTT. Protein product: CASSLRTGEEAFF.

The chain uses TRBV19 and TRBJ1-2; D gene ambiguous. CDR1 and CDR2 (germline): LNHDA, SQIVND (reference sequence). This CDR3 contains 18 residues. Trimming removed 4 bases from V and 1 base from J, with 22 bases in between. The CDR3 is CASSTQGNSLNFNYGYTF. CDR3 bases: TGTGCCAGTAGTACGCAAGGGAACTCCCTGAATTTTAACTATGGCTACACCTTC.

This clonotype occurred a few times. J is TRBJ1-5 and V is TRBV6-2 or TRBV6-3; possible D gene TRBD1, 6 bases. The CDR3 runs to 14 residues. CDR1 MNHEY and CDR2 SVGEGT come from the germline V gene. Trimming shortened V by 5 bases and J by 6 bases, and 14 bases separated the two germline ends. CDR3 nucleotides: TGTGCCAGCAGTGAACAGGGTCGGGCTCAGCCCCAGCATTTT. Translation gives CASSEQGRAQPQHF.

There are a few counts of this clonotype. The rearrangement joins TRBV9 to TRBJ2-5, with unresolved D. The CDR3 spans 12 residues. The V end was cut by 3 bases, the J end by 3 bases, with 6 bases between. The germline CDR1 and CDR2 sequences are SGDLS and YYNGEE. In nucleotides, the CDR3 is TGTGCCAGCAGCGGAGGAGAAGAGACCCAGTACTTC. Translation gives CASSGGEETQYF.

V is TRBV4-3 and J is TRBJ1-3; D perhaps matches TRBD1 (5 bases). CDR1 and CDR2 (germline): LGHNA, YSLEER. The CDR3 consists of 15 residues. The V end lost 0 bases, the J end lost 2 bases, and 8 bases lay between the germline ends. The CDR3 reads CASSQEGPPGNTIYF. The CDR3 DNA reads TGCGCCAGCAGCCAAGAGGGACCCCCTGGAAACACCATATATTTT.

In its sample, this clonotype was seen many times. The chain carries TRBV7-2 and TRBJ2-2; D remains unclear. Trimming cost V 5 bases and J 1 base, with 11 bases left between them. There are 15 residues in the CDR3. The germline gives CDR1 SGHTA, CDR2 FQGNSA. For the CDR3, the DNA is TGTGCCAGCAGCCCAGCATCTCGGAACACCGGGGAGCTGTTTTTT. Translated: CASSPASRNTGELFF.

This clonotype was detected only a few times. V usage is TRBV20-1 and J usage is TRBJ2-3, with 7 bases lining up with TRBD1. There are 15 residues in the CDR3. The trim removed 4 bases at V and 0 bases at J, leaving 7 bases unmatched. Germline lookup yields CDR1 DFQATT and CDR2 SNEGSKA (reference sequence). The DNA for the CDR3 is TGCAGTGCTACCCCCGGGACAGTCAGCACAGATACGCAGTATTTT. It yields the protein CSATPGTVSTDTQYF.

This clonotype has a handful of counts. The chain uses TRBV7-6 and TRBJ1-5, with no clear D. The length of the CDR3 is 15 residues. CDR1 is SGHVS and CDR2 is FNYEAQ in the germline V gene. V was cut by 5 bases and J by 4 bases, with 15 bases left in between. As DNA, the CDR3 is TGTGCCAGCAGCCTGGATGGAGGGCTGAATCAGCCCCAGCATTTT. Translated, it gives CASSLDGGLNQPQHF.

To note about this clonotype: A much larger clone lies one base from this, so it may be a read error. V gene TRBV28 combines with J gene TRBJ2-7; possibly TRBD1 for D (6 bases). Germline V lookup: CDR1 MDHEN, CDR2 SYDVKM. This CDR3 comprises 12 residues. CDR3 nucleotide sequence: TGTGTCAGCAGTACCAGGGGTCTCGAGCAGTACTTC. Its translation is CVSSTRGLEQYF.

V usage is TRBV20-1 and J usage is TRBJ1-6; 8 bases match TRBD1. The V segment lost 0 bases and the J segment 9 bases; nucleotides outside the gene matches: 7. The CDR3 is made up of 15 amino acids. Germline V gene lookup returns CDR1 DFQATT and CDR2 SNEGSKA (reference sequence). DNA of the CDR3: TGCAGTGCTAGAGAGGGGGGACAGGTCAGTTCACCCCTCCACTTT. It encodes CSAREGGQVSSPLHF.

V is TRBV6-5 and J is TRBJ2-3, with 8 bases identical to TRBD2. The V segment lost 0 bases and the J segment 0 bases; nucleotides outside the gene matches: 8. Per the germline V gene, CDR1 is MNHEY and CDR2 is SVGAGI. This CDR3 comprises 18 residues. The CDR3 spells CASSYSVTGGTSTDTQYF. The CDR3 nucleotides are TGTGCCAGCAGTTACTCGGTAACGGGGGGGACTAGCACAGATACGCAGTATTTT.

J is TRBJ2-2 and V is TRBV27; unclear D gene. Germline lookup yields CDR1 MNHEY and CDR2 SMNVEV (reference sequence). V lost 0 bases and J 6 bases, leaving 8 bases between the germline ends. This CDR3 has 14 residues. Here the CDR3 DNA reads TGTGCCAGCAGTTTATCCGGGTACCCCGGGGAGCTGTTTTTT. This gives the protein CASSLSGYPGELFF.

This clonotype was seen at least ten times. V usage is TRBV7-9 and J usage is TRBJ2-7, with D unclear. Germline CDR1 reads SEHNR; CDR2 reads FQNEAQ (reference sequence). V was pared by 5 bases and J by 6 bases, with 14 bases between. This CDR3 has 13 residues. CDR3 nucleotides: TGTGCCAGCAGCCCCTCCGGGTCGAGCGAGCAGTACGTC. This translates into CASSPSGSSEQYV.

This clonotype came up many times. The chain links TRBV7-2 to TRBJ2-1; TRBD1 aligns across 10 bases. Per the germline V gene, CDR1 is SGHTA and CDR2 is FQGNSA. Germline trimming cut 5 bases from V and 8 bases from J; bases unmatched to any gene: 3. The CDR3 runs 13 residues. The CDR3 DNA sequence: TGTGCCAGCAGCGAAGGGACAGGGGATGAGCAGTTCTTC. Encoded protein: CASSEGTGDEQFF.

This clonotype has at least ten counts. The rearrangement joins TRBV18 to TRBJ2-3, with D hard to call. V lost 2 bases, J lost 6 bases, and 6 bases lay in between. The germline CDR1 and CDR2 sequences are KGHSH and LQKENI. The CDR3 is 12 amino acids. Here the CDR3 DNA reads TGTGCCAGCTCACCAGGGTTGGATACGCAGTATTTT. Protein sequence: CASSPGLDTQYF.

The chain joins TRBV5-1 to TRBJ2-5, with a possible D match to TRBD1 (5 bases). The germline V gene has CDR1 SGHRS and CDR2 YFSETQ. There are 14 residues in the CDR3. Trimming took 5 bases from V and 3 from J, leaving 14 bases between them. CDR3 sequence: CASRLGGAKETQYF. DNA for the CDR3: TGCGCCAGCAGACTTGGTGGGGCGAAAGAGACCCAGTACTTC.

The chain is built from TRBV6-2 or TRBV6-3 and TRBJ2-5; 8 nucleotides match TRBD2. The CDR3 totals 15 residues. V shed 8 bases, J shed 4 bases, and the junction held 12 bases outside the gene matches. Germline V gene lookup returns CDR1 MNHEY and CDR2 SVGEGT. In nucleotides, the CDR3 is TGTGCCAGCCAAAGGGGCAGCGGGGGAGGAGAGACCCAGTACTTC. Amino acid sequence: CASQRGSGGGETQYF.

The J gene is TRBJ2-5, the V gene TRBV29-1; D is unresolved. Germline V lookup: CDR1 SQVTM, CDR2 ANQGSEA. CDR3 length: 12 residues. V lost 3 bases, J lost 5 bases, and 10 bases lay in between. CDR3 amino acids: CSVEVPPETQYF. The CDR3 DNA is TGCAGCGTTGAGGTTCCGCCGGAGACCCAGTACTTC.